The clone carrying this T cell receptor beta chain was seen a handful of times. Its specificity is unknown. Time point in this sample: persistent/refractory GD, antithyroid drugs over 5 years with positive TRAb. Researchers made the TCR library from RNA that was extracted from PBMCs. It was an endocrinology department in Xi'an, China, that provided the patients. This record comes from a study of regulatory T cells in long-lasting Graves disease. Study-level points and caveats: The study found TRBV28, TRBJ1-2 and TRBJ2-5 favored in persistent disease.

Building the TCR beta libraries relied on iRepertoire HTBI primers, and CDR3 regions underwent Arm-PCR. Original analysis: Identification of gene segments yielded approximately 62 TRBV and 13 to 15 TRBJ across samples. TCRdb re-called the multiplex PCR reads with MiXCR, one entry per CDR3 protein. The V and J calls were not made by the authors but by TCRdb's processing. The sample lists a few hundred thousand distinct CDR3 sequences; roughly 24% were seen once. CDR3 length equals 15 residues. V lost 3 bases, J lost 2 bases, and 11 bases lay in between. CDR1 and CDR2 from the germline V gene are MNHEY and SVGEGT.

The clonotype originates from a woman aged 40 to 49 with Graves disease. The V gene is TRBV6-2 or TRBV6-3, the J gene TRBJ1-3, with D tentatively TRBD1 (5 bases). Sequencing used peripheral blood mononuclear cells (PBMCs), obtained when the disease was refractory, from a patient treated with antithyroid drugs. The DNA for the CDR3 is TGTGCCAGCAGTTATGGAAGGGGCCCTGGAAACACCATATATTTT. Its protein is CASSYGRGPGNTIYF.